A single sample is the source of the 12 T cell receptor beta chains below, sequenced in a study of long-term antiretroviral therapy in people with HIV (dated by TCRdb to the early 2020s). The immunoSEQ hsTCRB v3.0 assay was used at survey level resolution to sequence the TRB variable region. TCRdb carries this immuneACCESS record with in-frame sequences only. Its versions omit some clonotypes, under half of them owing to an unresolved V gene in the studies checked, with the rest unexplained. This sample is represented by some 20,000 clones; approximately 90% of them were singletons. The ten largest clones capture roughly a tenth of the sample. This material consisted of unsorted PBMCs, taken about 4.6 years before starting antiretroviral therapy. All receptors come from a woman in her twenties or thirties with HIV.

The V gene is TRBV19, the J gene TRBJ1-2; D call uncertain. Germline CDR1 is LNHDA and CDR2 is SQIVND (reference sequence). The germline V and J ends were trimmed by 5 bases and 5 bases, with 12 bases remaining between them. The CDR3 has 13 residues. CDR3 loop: CASSVSRTYGYTF. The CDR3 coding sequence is TGTGCCAGTAGTGTGAGTCGGACGTATGGCTACACCTTC.

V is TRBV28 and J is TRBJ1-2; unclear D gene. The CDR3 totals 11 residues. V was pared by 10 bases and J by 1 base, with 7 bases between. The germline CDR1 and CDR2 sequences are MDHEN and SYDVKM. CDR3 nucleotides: TGTGCCACCACAGTTAACTATGGCTACACCTTC. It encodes CATTVNYGYTF.

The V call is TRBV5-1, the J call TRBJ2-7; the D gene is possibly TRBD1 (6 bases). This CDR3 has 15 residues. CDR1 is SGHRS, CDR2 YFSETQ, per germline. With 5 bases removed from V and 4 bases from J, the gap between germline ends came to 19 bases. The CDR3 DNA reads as TGCGCCAGCAGGGGGGAACCGGGACAATTTTACGAGCAGTACTTC. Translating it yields CASRGEPGQFYEQYF.

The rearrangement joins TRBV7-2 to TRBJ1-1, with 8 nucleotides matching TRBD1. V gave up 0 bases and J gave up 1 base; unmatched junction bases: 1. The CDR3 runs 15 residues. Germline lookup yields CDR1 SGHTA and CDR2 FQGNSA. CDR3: CASSLAGTGNTEAFF. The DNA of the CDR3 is TGTGCCAGCAGCTTAGCCGGGACAGGGAACACTGAAGCTTTCTTT.

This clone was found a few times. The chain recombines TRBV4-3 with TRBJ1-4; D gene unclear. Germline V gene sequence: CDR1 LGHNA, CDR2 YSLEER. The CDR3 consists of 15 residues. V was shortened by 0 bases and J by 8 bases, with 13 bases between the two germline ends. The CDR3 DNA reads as TGCGCCAGCAGCCAAGATACGTCAGGCCGAGAAAAACTGTTTTTT. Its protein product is CASSQDTSGREKLFF.

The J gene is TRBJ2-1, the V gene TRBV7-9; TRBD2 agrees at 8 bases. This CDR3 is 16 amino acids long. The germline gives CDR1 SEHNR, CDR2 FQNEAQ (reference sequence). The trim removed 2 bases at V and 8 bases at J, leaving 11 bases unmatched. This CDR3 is CASSLLRGGRSDEQFF. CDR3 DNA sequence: TGTGCCAGCAGCTTACTTCGGGGGGGCCGTAGCGATGAGCAGTTCTTC. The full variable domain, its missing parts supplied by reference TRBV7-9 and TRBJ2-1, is DTGVSQNPRHKITKRGQNVTFRCDPISEHNRLYWYRQTLGQGPEFLTYFQNEAQLEKSRLLSDRFSAERPKGSFSTLEIQRTEQGDSAMYLCASSLLRGGRSDEQFFGPGTRLTVL.

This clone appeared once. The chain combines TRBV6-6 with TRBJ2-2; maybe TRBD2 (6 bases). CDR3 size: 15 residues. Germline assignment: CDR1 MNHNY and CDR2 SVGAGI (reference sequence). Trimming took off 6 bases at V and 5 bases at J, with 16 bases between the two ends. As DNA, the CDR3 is TGTGCCAGCAGCCCCCACTGGGACTCTACCGGGGAGCTGTTTTTT. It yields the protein CASSPHWDSTGELFF.

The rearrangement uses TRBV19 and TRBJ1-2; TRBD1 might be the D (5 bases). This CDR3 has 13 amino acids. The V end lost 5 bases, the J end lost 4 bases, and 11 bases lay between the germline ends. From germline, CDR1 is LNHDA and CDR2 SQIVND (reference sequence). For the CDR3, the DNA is TGTGCCAGTAGTGTCCCAGGGACCTATGGCTACACCTTC. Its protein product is CASSVPGTYGYTF.

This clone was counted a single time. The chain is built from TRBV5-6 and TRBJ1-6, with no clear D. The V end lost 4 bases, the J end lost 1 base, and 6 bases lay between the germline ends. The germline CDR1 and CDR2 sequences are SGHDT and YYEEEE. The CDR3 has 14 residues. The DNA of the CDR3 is TGTGCCAGCAGCATCAGGTCCTATAATTCACCCCTCCACTTT. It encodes CASSIRSYNSPLHF.

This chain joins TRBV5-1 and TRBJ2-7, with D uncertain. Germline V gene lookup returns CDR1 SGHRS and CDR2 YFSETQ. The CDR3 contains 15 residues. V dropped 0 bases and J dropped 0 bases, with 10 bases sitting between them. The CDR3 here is CASSLGHTSSYEQYF. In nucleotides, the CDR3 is TGCGCCAGCAGCTTGGGACATACGAGCTCCTACGAGCAGTACTTC.

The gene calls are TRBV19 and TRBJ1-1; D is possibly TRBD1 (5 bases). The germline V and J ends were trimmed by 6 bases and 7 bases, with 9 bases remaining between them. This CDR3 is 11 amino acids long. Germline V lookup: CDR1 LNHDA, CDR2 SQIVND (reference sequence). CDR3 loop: CASRARGEAFF. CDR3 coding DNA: TGTGCCAGTAGGGCGAGGGGTGAAGCTTTCTTT.

The CDR3 loop reads CASSTRTGNNEQFF. In DNA, the CDR3 is TGTGCCAGCAGCACCAGGACAGGGAACAATGAGCAGTTCTTC. This chain connects TRBV9 to TRBJ2-1; 8 bases fit TRBD1. Trimming cost V 4 bases and J 5 bases; bases outside gene matches: 5. This CDR3 has 14 amino acids. Germline values: CDR1 SGDLS, CDR2 YYNGEE.